One T cell receptor (beta chain) is described in this entry. Its matching antigen is unknown. The data stem from a study of liver allograft versus peripheral blood T cells. The overall study: T cell receptor repertoires in transplanted livers were compared with those in recipients' peripheral blood. General observations from the study: Peripheral blood reportedly held T cell receptor repertoires that differed from those inside liver allografts.

The germline V gene encodes CDR1 LNHNV and CDR2 YYDKDF (reference sequence). V was shortened by 0 bases and J by 4 bases, with 12 bases between the two germline ends. The CDR3 sequence is 15 residues long. Via MiXCR, TCRdb re-called the reads, giving one row per CDR3 protein. Among approximately 2,300 distinct CDR3 sequences listed, 16% were seen once. The gene calls are TRBV15 and TRBJ2-5; D is possibly TRBD2 (6 bases). The receptor's source is a human patient who had a liver transplant. The graft donor may have contributed some T cells. The chain's CDR3 is CATSRDFQGGETQYF. DNA for the CDR3: TGTGCCACCAGCAGAGATTTCCAGGGAGGAGAGACCCAGTACTTC.